This entry describes one T cell receptor beta chain. Its antigen is currently unknown. Expressed TCRB transcripts were sequenced because the isolated RNA had all been reverse transcribed beforehand. The method was immunoSEQ multiplex PCR; TCRdb's version includes in-frame clones alone and lacks a portion of them. The table includes 620,000 or so clones, around 15% detected once. This CDR3 region has 15 residues. Germline assignment: CDR1 SGHRS and CDR2 YFSETQ. Trimming removed 3 bases at V and 0 bases at J, with 12 bases between. The source of the sample is a study of beta chain features in type 1 diabetes. Findings and caveats of the study: Cells expressing TCR highly could be over-represented by cDNA sequencing. TCRB CDR3 length was moderately but significantly reduced in all four CD4+ subsets of Type 1 diabetes patients.

The receptor's source is a man aged 18 to 30 in good health. The chain is built from TRBV5-1 and TRBJ1-2, with no clear D. Input material: naive CD4+ T cells from blood. Here the CDR3 DNA reads TGCGCCAGCAGCTCCCGAGGTCCCTCTAACTATGGCTACACCTTC. It encodes CASSSRGPSNYGYTF.